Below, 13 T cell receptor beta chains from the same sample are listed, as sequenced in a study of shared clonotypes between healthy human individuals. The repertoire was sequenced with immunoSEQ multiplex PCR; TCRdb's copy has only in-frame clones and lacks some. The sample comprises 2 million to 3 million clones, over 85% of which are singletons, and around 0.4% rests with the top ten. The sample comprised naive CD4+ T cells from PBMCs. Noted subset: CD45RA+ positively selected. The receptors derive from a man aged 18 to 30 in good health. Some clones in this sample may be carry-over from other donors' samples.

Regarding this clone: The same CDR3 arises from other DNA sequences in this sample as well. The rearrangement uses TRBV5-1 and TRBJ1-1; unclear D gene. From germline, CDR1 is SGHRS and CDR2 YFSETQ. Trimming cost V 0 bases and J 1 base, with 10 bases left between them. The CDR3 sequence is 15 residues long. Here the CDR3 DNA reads TGCGCCAGCAGCTTGGTCGCAGGTGGGAACACTGAAGCTTTCTTT. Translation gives CASSLVAGGNTEAFF.

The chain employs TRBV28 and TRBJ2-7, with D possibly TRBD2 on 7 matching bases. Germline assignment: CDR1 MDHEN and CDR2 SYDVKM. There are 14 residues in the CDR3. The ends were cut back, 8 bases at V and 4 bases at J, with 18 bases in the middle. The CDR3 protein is CASANPGGLYEQYF. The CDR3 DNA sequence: TGTGCCAGCGCTAATCCCGGGGGGCTGTACGAGCAGTACTTC. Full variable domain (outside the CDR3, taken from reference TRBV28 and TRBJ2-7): DVKVTQSSRYLVKRTGEKVFLECVQDMDHENMFWYRQDPGLGLRLIYFSYDVKMKEKGDIPEGYSVSREKKERFSLILESASTNQTSMYLCASANPGGLYEQYFGPGTRLTVT.

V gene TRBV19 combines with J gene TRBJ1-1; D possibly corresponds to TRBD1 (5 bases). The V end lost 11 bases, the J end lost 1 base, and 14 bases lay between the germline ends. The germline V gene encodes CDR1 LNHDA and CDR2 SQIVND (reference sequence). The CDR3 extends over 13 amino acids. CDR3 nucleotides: TGTGCCTGCCGGGGCAGCCGGAACACTGAAGCTTTCTTT. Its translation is CACRGSRNTEAFF.

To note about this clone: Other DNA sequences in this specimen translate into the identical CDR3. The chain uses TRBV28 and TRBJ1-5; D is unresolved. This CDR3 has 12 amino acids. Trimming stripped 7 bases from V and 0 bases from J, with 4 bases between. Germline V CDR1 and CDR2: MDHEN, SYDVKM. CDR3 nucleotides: TGTGCCAGCAAGGGTAGCAATCAGCCCCAGCATTTT. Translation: CASKGSNQPQHF.

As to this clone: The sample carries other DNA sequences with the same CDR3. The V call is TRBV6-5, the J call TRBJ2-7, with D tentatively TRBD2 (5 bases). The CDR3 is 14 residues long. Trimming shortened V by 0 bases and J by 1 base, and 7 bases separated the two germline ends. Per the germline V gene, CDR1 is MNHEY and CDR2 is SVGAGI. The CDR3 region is CASSYSPGSYEQYF. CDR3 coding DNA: TGTGCCAGCAGTTACTCTCCGGGGTCCTACGAGCAGTACTTC.

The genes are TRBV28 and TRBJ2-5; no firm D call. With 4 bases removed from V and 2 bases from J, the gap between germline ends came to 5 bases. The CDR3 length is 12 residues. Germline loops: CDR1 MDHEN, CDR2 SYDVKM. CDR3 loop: CASSSAQETQYF. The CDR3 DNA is TGTGCCAGCAGTTCCGCACAAGAGACCCAGTACTTC.

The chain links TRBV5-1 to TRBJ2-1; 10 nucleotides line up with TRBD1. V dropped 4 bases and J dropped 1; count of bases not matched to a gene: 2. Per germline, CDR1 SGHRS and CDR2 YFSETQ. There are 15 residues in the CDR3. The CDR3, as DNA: TGCGCCAGCAGCAAGGGACAGGGGTCCTACAATGAGCAGTTCTTC. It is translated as CASSKGQGSYNEQFF.

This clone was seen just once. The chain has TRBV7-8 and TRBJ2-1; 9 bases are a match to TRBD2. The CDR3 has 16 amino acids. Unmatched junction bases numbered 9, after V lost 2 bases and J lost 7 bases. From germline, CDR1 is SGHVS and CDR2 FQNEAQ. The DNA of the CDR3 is TGTGCCAGCAGCTTAAGGGGGGAGAGCGGGAGGAATGAGCAGTTCTTC. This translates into CASSLRGESGRNEQFF.

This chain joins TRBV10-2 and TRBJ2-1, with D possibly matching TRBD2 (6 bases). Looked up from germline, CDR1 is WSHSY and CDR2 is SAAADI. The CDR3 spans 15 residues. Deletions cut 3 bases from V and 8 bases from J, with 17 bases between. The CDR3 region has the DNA TGCGCCAGCAGTGATCACGGGCGGGATATCTATGAGCAGTTCTTC. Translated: CASSDHGRDIYEQFF.

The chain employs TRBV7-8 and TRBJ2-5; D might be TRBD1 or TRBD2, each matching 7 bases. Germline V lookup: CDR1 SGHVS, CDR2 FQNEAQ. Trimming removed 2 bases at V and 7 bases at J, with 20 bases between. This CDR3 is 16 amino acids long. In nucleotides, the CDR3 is TGTGCCAGCAGCTTATCTCGAGTGGGAGGGGGCGTGACCCAGTACTTC. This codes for CASSLSRVGGGVTQYF.

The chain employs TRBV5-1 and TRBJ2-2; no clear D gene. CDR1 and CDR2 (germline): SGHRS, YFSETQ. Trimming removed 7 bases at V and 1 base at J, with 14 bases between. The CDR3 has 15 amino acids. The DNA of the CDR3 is TGCGCCAGCGGAGAGGCTACCCAGAACACCGGGGAGCTGTTTTTT. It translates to CASGEATQNTGELFF.

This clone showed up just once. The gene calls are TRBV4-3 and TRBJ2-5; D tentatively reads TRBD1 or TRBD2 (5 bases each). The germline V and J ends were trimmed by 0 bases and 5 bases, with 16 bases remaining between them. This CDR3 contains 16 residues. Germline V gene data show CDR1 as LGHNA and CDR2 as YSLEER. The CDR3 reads CASSQESRDPPETQYF. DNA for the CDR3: TGCGCCAGCAGCCAAGAGAGTCGGGACCCCCCGGAGACCCAGTACTTC.

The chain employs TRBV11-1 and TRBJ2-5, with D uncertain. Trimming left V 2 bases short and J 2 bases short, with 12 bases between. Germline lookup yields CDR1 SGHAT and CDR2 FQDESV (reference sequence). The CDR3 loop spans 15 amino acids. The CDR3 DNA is TGTGCCAGCAGCTTAATCCGAGGCCCACAAGAGACCCAGTACTTC. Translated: CASSLIRGPQETQYF.